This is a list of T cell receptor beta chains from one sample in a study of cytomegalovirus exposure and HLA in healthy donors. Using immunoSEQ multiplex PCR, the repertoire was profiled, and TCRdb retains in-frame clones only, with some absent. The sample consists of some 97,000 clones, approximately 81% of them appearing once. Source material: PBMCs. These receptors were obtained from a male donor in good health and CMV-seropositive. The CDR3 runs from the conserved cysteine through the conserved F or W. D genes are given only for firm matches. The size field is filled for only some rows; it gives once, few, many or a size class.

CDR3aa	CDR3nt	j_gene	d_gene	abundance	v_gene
CASSSISGNEQFF	TGCGCCAGCAGCTCGATTAGCGGCAATGAGCAGTTCTTC	TRBJ2-1	-	-	TRBV5-1
CASSYSKNRYGALASQYF	TGTGCCAGCAGTTACTCGAAAAACAGGTATGGTGCCCTAGCGTCACAGTATTTT	TRBJ2-3	-	-	TRBV6-7
CAIRPGTGSTEAFF	TGTGCCATCAGGCCCGGGACAGGGTCCACTGAAGCTTTCTTT	TRBJ1-1	TRBD1	few	TRBV10-3
CAWSPGAGANVLTF	TGTGCCTGGAGCCCCGGGGCTGGGGCCAACGTCCTGACTTTC	TRBJ2-6	-	-	TRBV30
CASSLGTGGGKRQYF	TGTGCCAGCAGCTTGGGGACAGGGGGCGGGAAACGGCAGTACTTC	TRBJ2-7	TRBD1	-	TRBV5-4
CASSGVRDRTRGAFF	TGTGCCAGCAGTGGGGTTAGGGACAGGACGCGGGGAGCTTTCTTT	TRBJ1-1	TRBD1	-	TRBV2
CAIGPGGPMITEAFF	TGTGCCATCGGTCCGGGGGGACCGATGATCACTGAAGCTTTCTTT	TRBJ1-1	-	-	TRBV10-3
CASSWGQRNYGYTF	TGCGCCAGCAGCTGGGGACAGCGCAACTATGGCTACACCTTC	TRBJ1-2	TRBD1	-	TRBV5-1
CASSHLQTVQETQYF	TGTGCCAGCAGCCATCTCCAGACAGTTCAAGAGACCCAGTACTTC	TRBJ2-5	-	-	TRBV14
CAWSATGNTIYF	TGTGCCTGGAGTGCCACTGGAAACACCATATATTTT	TRBJ1-3	-	-	TRBV30
CASSVGGQVSHEQYF	TGTGCCAGCAGCGTGGGAGGACAGGTTTCCCACGAGCAGTACTTC	TRBJ2-7	-	-	TRBV5-5
CASRPLAGGPTDTQYF	TGTGCCAGCAGGCCACTAGCGGGGGGGCCCACAGATACGCAGTATTTT	TRBJ2-3	TRBD2	few	TRBV6-6
CASSTLAGGNEQFF	TGTGCCAGCAGCACCCTAGCGGGGGGGAATGAGCAGTTCTTC	TRBJ2-1	TRBD2	-	TRBV13
CASSAGQPNYGYTF	TGTGCCAGCAGCGCGGGACAGCCTAACTATGGCTACACCTTC	TRBJ1-2	TRBD1	-	TRBV9
CASSENSGGDQETQYF	TGTGCCAGCAGCGAGAATAGCGGGGGGGACCAAGAGACCCAGTACTTC	TRBJ2-5	TRBD2	-	TRBV7-8
CASSSRTSGGREWFF	TGTGCCAGCAGCTCTAGGACTAGCGGGGGCCGCGAGTGGTTCTTC	TRBJ2-1	TRBD2	-	TRBV5-8
CASSPGQQGAETQYF	TGTGCCAGCAGCCCGGGACAGCAAGGGGCAGAGACCCAGTACTTC	TRBJ2-5	TRBD1	-	TRBV7-9
CAWSGRGRSSYEQYF	TGTGCCTGGAGCGGGAGGGGACGGAGCTCCTACGAGCAGTACTTC	TRBJ2-7	TRBD2	few	TRBV30
CASSYFEGIHGYTF	TGTGCCAGCAGCTATTTTGAGGGTATTCATGGCTACACCTTC	TRBJ1-2	-	-	TRBV5-6
CAGREGPGELFF	TGTGCCGGTAGGGAGGGTCCCGGGGAGCTGTTTTTT	TRBJ2-2	TRBD2	-	TRBV2
CASSEGGATNEKLFF	TGTGCCAGCAGTGAAGGGGGGGCAACTAATGAAAAACTGTTTTTT	TRBJ1-4	-	-	TRBV25-1
CASSPGTRPYEQYF	TGTGCCAGCAGCCCCGGGACTCGACCCTACGAGCAGTACTTC	TRBJ2-7	-	-	TRBV9
CASSLAWSGAGNTIYF	TGTGCCAGCAGCTTAGCGTGGTCAGGGGCTGGAAACACCATATATTTT	TRBJ1-3	-	-	TRBV7-9
CASSAGPRSYEQYF	TGTGCCAGCAGTGCAGGTCCCCGATCCTACGAGCAGTACTTC	TRBJ2-7	-	-	TRBV6-1
CASSLNNGEQYF	TGCGCCAGCAGCCTGAACAACGGGGAGCAGTACTTC	TRBJ2-7	-	-	TRBV4-3
CASSLSIGRRGSPLHF	TGTGCCAGCAGCTTAAGTATAGGCCGGAGGGGTTCACCCCTCCACTTT	TRBJ1-6	-	-	TRBV7-8